These 27 T cell receptor beta chains were sequenced from one sample in a study of CD8 T cells in ankylosing spondylitis (dated by TCRdb to between 2016 and 2019). Library preparation used 5' RACE. TCRdb names Illumina HiSeq 2500 as the instrument used. TCRdb itself trimmed the public reads at Q25 with fastp, ran MiXCR and retained productive beta chains. Each CDR3 protein gets just one entry, which takes the most common genes and DNA from the rows behind it. The sample table lists just under 95,000 distinct CDR3 sequences, roughly 8.8% of them with a count of one. Approximately 5.5% of the sample goes to the ten largest clones. Sequencing used blood, either unsorted or a sorted T cell fraction (not recorded which). These receptors were obtained from a male donor with ankylosing spondylitis or in good health (not recorded which).

The V call is TRBV3-1, the J call TRBJ2-5, with TRBD2 matching 12 bases. Trimming removed 1 base from V and 5 bases from J; junction bases left unmatched: 5. The CDR3 extends over 16 amino acids. The V gene's germline CDR1 is LGHDT and CDR2 YNNKEL (reference sequence). In DNA form, the CDR3 reads TGTGCCAGCAGCCAAGCTCTAGCGGGGGGGCTTGAGACCCAGTACTTC. It codes for CASSQALAGGLETQYF.

The chain employs TRBV11-2 and TRBJ2-7; D gene unclear. This CDR3 has 15 residues. Trimming cost V 4 bases and J 0 bases, with 13 bases left between them. Looked up from germline, CDR1 is SGHAT and CDR2 is FQNNGV. CDR3 in amino acids: CASSSLKVHSYEQYF. The CDR3 DNA is TGTGCCAGCAGCTCCCTAAAGGTCCACTCCTACGAGCAGTACTTC.

The chain joins TRBV20-1 to TRBJ2-6; 7 positions match TRBD2. Germline V gene data show CDR1 as DFQATT and CDR2 as SNEGSKA (reference sequence). After removal of 1 base from V and 1 base from J, the junction contained 10 bases not matched to a gene. The CDR3 covers 18 residues. The CDR3: CSARVRAGEGSGANVLTF. DNA for the CDR3: TGCAGTGCTAGAGTACGGGCTGGGGAGGGATCTGGGGCCAACGTCCTGACTTTC.

This clonotype was found many times. This chain joins TRBV5-1 and TRBJ2-1, with a weak D call TRBD1 (7 bases). This CDR3 is 16 amino acids long. Germline CDR1 SGHRS, CDR2 YFSETQ. V lost 4 bases, J lost 2 bases, and 16 bases lay in between. As DNA, the CDR3 is TGCGCCAGCAGCCTCGGAGGGGGCAGCACCTACAATGAGCAGTTCTTC. Its protein is CASSLGGGSTYNEQFF.

In its sample, this clonotype was seen a few times. The chain recombines TRBV7-9 with TRBJ2-1, with TRBD2 matching 10 bases. Trimming at V came to 5 bases and at J to 9 bases, leaving 7 bases not matched to a gene. CDR1 and CDR2 from the germline V gene are SEHNR and FQNEAQ (reference sequence). The CDR3 is 14 amino acids. The CDR3 sequence: CASSPSGGAAEQFF. CDR3 nucleotides: TGTGCCAGCAGCCCAAGCGGGGGGGCGGCTGAGCAGTTCTTC.

This clonotype came up many times. This chain joins TRBV7-2 and TRBJ2-3; no clear D gene. Germline V gene sequence: CDR1 SGHTA, CDR2 FQGNSA. Trimming stripped 1 base from V and 0 bases from J, with 11 bases between. The CDR3 contains 16 residues. In nucleotides, the CDR3 is TGTGCCAGCAGCTTAGGGGGTTTGGCTAGCACAGATACGCAGTATTTT. As protein: CASSLGGLASTDTQYF.

In this sample, this clonotype turned up many times. The rearrangement links TRBV12-3 or TRBV12-4 to TRBJ2-7; D unclear. This CDR3 is 12 amino acids long. V was shortened by 0 bases and J by 3 bases, with 3 bases between the two germline ends. The CDR3 region has the DNA TGTGCCAGCAGTTTAGCGGTCTACGAGCAGTACTTC. Translation: CASSLAVYEQYF.

The chain links TRBV7-3 to TRBJ2-2; perhaps TRBD1 as D (5 bases). The CDR3 sequence is 15 residues long. Germline V gives CDR1 SGHTA, CDR2 FQGTGA. V lost 1 base to trimming and J lost 5 bases, with 11 bases between them. The CDR3, as DNA: TGTGCCAGCAGCTTAAGTGGGGCGATAACCGGGGAGCTGTTTTTT. It yields the protein CASSLSGAITGELFF.

This clonotype was seen a handful of times. The chain couples TRBV12-3 or TRBV12-4 to TRBJ1-1, with D unresolved. V shed 8 bases and J shed 0 bases, with 10 bases lying between them. This CDR3 is 13 amino acids long. The CDR3 loop is CASHRAVNTEAFF. CDR3 in DNA: TGTGCCAGCCATAGGGCAGTGAACACTGAAGCTTTCTTT.

This clonotype has at least ten counts. The chain is built from TRBV20-1 and TRBJ1-6; D is unclear. Per germline, CDR1 DFQATT and CDR2 SNEGSKA (reference sequence). This CDR3 comprises 15 residues. The germline V and J ends were trimmed by 4 bases and 0 bases, with 10 bases remaining between them. The CDR3 DNA is TGCAGTGCTATGAACGGGAGCTCCTATAATTCACCCCTCCACTTT. This encodes CSAMNGSSYNSPLHF.

This clonotype was seen many times. The rearrangement joins TRBV30 to TRBJ1-5; D is possibly TRBD1 (5 bases). Germline V gene data show CDR1 as GTSNPN and CDR2 as SVGIG (reference sequence). The CDR3 is 18 residues long. V gave up 4 bases and J gave up 4 bases, with 26 bases separating them. The CDR3 DNA is TGTGCCTGGACCCTCCAGCGCCCCACCGGGGGACTGAATCAGCCCCAGCATTTT. Translating gives CAWTLQRPTGGLNQPQHF.

The chain uses TRBV5-1 and TRBJ1-1; 9 bases line up with TRBD1. The CDR3 has 21 residues. Losses at the gene ends were 1 base for V and 5 bases for J; bases not matched to a gene: 24. Germline lookup yields CDR1 SGHRS and CDR2 YFSETQ. This chain's CDR3 is CASSLRPGTGTGWRGGTEAFF. DNA of the CDR3: TGCGCCAGCAGCTTGCGCCCAGGGACAGGGACGGGTTGGCGTGGGGGTACTGAAGCTTTCTTT.

This clonotype was seen at least ten times. The chain couples TRBV5-1 to TRBJ2-7; 8 nucleotides match TRBD1. Germline V gives CDR1 SGHRS, CDR2 YFSETQ. This CDR3 has 15 amino acids. Trimming at V came to 4 bases and at J to 1 base, leaving 7 bases not matched to a gene. The CDR3: CASSPGQGLSYEQYF. CDR3 bases: TGCGCCAGCAGCCCTGGACAGGGATTGTCCTACGAGCAGTACTTC.

This clonotype was seen many times. V gene TRBV12-3 or TRBV12-4 combines with J gene TRBJ2-1, with 9 bases that match TRBD2. The V and J ends lost 7 bases and 5 bases, in that order; junction bases with no gene match: 6. The CDR3 length is 14 residues. The CDR3 here is CASTGLARDNEQFF. The CDR3 DNA follows: TGTGCCAGCACCGGACTAGCGAGAGACAATGAGCAGTTCTTC.

This chain connects TRBV6-1 to TRBJ2-1, with D perhaps assigned TRBD1 or TRBD2 (5 bases each). V shed 4 bases and J shed 0 bases, with 16 bases lying between them. CDR1 MNHNS and CDR2 SASEGT come from the germline V gene. This CDR3 region has 17 residues. CDR3 bases: TGTGCCAGCAGTGGTGCCTACCAGGGAGCCTCCTACAATGAGCAGTTCTTC. Its protein is CASSGAYQGASYNEQFF.

This clonotype appeared many times. This chain joins TRBV29-1 and TRBJ2-1; 8 bases fit TRBD2. The CDR3 totals 14 residues. Germline-derived CDR1 and CDR2 are SQVTM and ANQGSEA. After removal of 6 bases from V and 1 base from J, the junction contained 5 bases not matched to a gene. CDR3 coding DNA: TGCAGCGTAGACGGACTAGCATCCTACAATGAGCAGTTCTTC. Protein sequence: CSVDGLASYNEQFF.

This clonotype was detected ten times or more. This chain joins TRBV12-3 or TRBV12-4 and TRBJ2-2, with D possibly matching TRBD1 (5 bases). The ends were cut back, 6 bases at V and 7 bases at J, with 15 bases in the middle. This CDR3 comprises 14 residues. CDR3 in amino acids: CASRQQVNVGELFF. The CDR3 nucleotides are TGTGCCAGCAGGCAACAGGTTAATGTCGGGGAGCTGTTTTTT.

This clonotype was detected many times. The gene calls are TRBV30 and TRBJ2-7, with 7 bases matching TRBD1. Unmatched junction bases numbered 7, after V lost 3 bases and J lost 2 bases. CDR3 length: 14 residues. Germline V gene lookup returns CDR1 GTSNPN and CDR2 SVGIG (reference sequence). DNA for the CDR3: TGTGCCTGGAGCACCCGACAGGGCACCTACGAGCAGTACTTC. Translated, it gives CAWSTRQGTYEQYF.

This clonotype was observed at least ten times. J is TRBJ1-5 and V is TRBV12-3 or TRBV12-4; a possible D gene is TRBD1 (5 bases). The CDR3 contains 15 residues. V lost 4 bases and J lost 2, with 12 bases in between. CDR3 bases: TGTGCCAGCAGTTCCAAGGGGCAGGGCAATCAGCCCCAGCATTTT. Its translation: CASSSKGQGNQPQHF.

The V gene is TRBV5-1, the J gene TRBJ2-2; 9 bases fit TRBD1. With 3 bases clipped from V and 1 base from J, the junction kept 1 base outside the gene matches. The CDR3 is 15 amino acids. Germline V gives CDR1 SGHRS, CDR2 YFSETQ. The CDR3 coding sequence is TGCGCCAGCAGCTGGACAGGGGAGAACACCGGGGAGCTGTTTTTT. Residues: CASSWTGENTGELFF.

Turning to this clonotype: This may arise from a read error, as a much more abundant clone is one base away. The chain employs TRBV28 and TRBJ2-1; TRBD2 matches 13 bases. CDR1 MDHEN and CDR2 SYDVKM come from the germline V gene. The CDR3 spans 17 residues. CDR3 DNA sequence: TGTGCCAGCAGACTCAGACTAGCGGGGGGTCCGTACAATGTGCAGTTCTTC. It yields the protein CASRLRLAGGPYNVQFF.

As concerns this clonotype: This may be a read error, as it is one base from a much larger clone. J is TRBJ2-3 and V is TRBV2; the match to TRBD2 covers 13 bases. CDR3 length: 18 amino acids. CDR1 and CDR2 (germline): SNHLY, FYNNEI. CDR3 in amino acids: CACSKRTRTSGGRDTQYF. CDR3 sequence (DNA): TGTGCCTGCAGTAAGCGAACTCGGACTAGCGGGGGAAGGGATACGCAGTATTTT.

At least ten counts were recorded for this clonotype. This chain joins TRBV19 and TRBJ1-5; D remains unclear. V lost 6 bases and J lost 2, with 11 bases in between. The CDR3 contains 14 residues. Per germline, CDR1 LNHDA and CDR2 SQIVND (reference sequence). The CDR3 DNA sequence: TGTGCCAGTAGGGGTCAGTCGGGCAATCAGCCCCAGCATTTT. Translation: CASRGQSGNQPQHF.

This clonotype was picked up many times. V is TRBV25-1 and J is TRBJ1-6; no firm D call. The CDR3 contains 14 residues. Trimming left V 6 bases short and J 9 bases short, with 15 bases between. The V gene's germline CDR1 is MGHDK and CDR2 SYGVNS. The chain's CDR3 is CASSSSEGFSPLHF. CDR3 bases: TGTGCCAGCAGCTCCTCGGAGGGTTTTTCACCCCTCCACTTT.

This clonotype was found many times. The chain combines TRBV4-2 with TRBJ2-1, with 7 nucleotides matching TRBD2. CDR3 length: 16 amino acids. Germline lookup yields CDR1 LGHNA and CDR2 YNFKEQ. Trimming removed 6 bases from V and 1 base from J; junction bases left unmatched: 9. The CDR3 nucleotides are TGTGCCAGCAGAGGGGCCATGGGGGGGTCCTACAATGAGCAGTTCTTC. It specifies CASRGAMGGSYNEQFF.

There are many counts of this clonotype. The V and J genes are TRBV5-1 and TRBJ2-3; no definite D call. Trimming stripped 4 bases from V and 0 bases from J, with 15 bases between. The CDR3 is made up of 16 amino acids. CDR1 is SGHRS, CDR2 YFSETQ, per germline. CDR3 amino acids: CASSRRSSVSTDTQYF. The DNA of the CDR3 is TGCGCCAGCAGCCGAAGGAGTTCGGTTAGCACAGATACGCAGTATTTT.

This clonotype was recorded at least ten times. J is TRBJ2-2 and V is TRBV5-1, with 13 bases aligning to TRBD2. CDR3 length: 18 residues. J gave up 1 base and V 4 bases, and 7 bases lay outside the gene matches. Germline values: CDR1 SGHRS, CDR2 YFSETQ. CDR3 residues: CASSPGLAGALNTGELFF. The DNA for the CDR3 is TGCGCCAGCAGCCCCGGACTAGCGGGGGCCCTGAACACCGGGGAGCTGTTTTTT.